This T cell receptor (beta chain) stems from a study of CD4+ T cells in melanoma (dated by TCRdb to between 2022 and 2023). Regarding the complete study: The study examined neoantigen-specific CD4+ T cells in human melanoma. What the authors observed across the whole study: Neoantigen-specific CD4+ T cells were reported to be correlated with the function of CD8+ T cells, macrophages and B cells. Neoantigen-specific CD4+ T cells in melanoma were reported to show diverse differentiation states.

In regard to this clone: Its recognized antigen is unknown. Base-call qualities are not available, and no considerably larger clone is one nucleotide away.

The donors were melanoma patients. Libraries were constructed by the immunoSEQ multiplex PCR assay. Held by TCRdb, this immuneACCESS table contains in-frame sequences only and omits some clones. Under half of the omission traces to an unresolved V gene where checked; the cause of the rest is unknown. In all, the sample holds 15,000 to 20,000 clones, and roughly 80% of those were seen once. The leading ten clones occupy around 5% of the sample. The germline V gene (reference sequence) gives CDR1 as MNHEY and CDR2 as SMNVEV. The germline ends are 16 bases apart after V is trimmed by 3 bases and J by 4 bases. The CDR3, from cysteine to phenylalanine, totals 17 residues. The retained sequence is limited to the CDR3, 51 bases, with the frame set at the first base.

The source of this sequence is a human donor with melanoma. The receptor chain draws on TRBV27 and TRBJ2-6; the D region possibly corresponds to TRBD1 (8 bases align). The sequenced sample was cells from a culture (not recorded whether cultured in vitro). The sequence in DNA is TGTGCCAGCAGTTTCTGGACAGGGAGGGTCGGGGCCAACGTCCTGACTTTC. The translation is CASSFWTGRVGANVLTF.